A single T cell receptor beta chain is shown here with its context. What it binds is not known. Lactation, pregnancy, other autoimmune disease or uncontrolled infection excluded patients. The investigators amplified TCR beta CDR3 regions from RNA transcripts. The HTBI primer set served for first-round RT-PCR of the TCR CDR3. MiXCR was run by TCRdb on the multiplex PCR reads, yielding one entry per CDR3 protein. The sample has 640,000 or so distinct CDR3 sequences, about 14% seen once; the top ten hold less than 9%. This entry is derived from a study of T cells in Graves' hyperthyroidism and ophthalmopathy. The CDR3 runs to 15 residues. CDR1 is LNHDA, CDR2 SQIVND, per germline (reference sequence). The junction had 3 bases not matched to a gene; V was cut back by 5 bases and J by 2 bases. General study findings and limits: Through a model of 13 V-J features, ophthalmopathy was separated from stable hyperthyroidism. Most clonotypes expanded in the thyroid (above 0.001) were also present in blood.

The chain is built from TRBV19 and TRBJ2-7, with TRBD2 matching 13 bases. Sequencing was performed on blood. The source is a young woman with Graves' ophthalmopathy. This CDR3 is CASSVTSGGAYEQYF. The CDR3 DNA reads TGTGCCAGTAGTGTCACTAGCGGGGGGGCCTACGAGCAGTACTTC. Filled out from reference TRBV19 and TRBJ2-7, the complete variable domain reads DGGITQSPKYLFRKEGQNVTLSCEQNLNHDAMYWYRQDPGQGLRLIYYSQIVNDFQKGDIAEGYSVSREKKESFPLTVTSAQKNPTAFYLCASSVTSGGAYEQYFGPGTRLTVT.